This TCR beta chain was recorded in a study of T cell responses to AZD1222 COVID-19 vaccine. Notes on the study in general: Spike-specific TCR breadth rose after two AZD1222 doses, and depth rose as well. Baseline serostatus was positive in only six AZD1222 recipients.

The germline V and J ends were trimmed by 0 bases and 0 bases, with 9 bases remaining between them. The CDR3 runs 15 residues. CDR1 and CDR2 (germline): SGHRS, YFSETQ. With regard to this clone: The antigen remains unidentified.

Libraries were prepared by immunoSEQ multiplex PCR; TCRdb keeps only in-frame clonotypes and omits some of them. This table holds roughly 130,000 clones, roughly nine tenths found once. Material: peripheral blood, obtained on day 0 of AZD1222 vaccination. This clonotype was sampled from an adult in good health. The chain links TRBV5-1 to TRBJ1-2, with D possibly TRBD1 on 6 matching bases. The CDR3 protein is CASSLANRANYGYTF. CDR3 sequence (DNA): TGCGCCAGCAGCTTGGCCAACAGGGCTAACTATGGCTACACCTTC. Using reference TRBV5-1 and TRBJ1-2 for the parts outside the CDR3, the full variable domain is KAGVTQTPRYLIKTRGQQVTLSCSPISGHRSVSWYQQTPGQGLQFLFEYFSETQRNKGNFPGRFSGRQFSNSRSEMNVSTLELGDSALYLCASSLANRANYGYTFGSGTRLTVV.